This T cell receptor beta chain originates from a study of blood T cell repertoires in COVID-19. Study as a whole: COVID-19 samples from acute and convalescent phases originated in the United States, Italy and Spain. T cells, B-cell-depleted T cells, or PBMCs supplied cDNA or gDNA.

In germline, CDR1 is WNHNN, CDR2 SYGVQD (reference sequence). V dropped 3 bases and J dropped 5; count of bases not matched to a gene: 6. The CDR3 runs 14 residues. Sequencing was performed with immunoSEQ multiplex PCR; in TCRdb, only in-frame clones are kept and a portion is missing. This table holds hundreds of thousands of clones, 90% found once. This clone was observed a single time. This receptor was identified in a woman aged 18 to 35 with acute COVID-19. The V gene is TRBV10-1, the J gene TRBJ2-7; the match to TRBD2 covers 8 bases. The sample comprised PBMCs or T cells enriched from blood (not recorded which). CDR3 in amino acids: CASSDTGGMDEQYF. CDR3 DNA sequence: TGCGCCAGCAGTGATACGGGAGGGATGGACGAGCAGTACTTC.